Described below is a single T cell receptor (beta chain) sequence and its context. Its antigen target is currently unknown. Qualities for individual bases were not recorded, and no much larger clone is one base off. The sample was run on an Illumina NovaSeq 6000. cDNA libraries for TCRalpha and TCRbeta were prepared by 5'RACE using constant-segment primers, with sample barcodes and unique molecular identifiers added. RNA was extracted from every sample with Trizol reagent. Libraries were amplified in two PCR steps, with a second sample barcode and Illumina TruSeq adapters added in the second step. The libraries were sequenced on an Illumina NovaSeq using 2 x 150 bp paired-end reads. Under the source paper's analysis protocol: With migec v1.2.7, reads were demultiplexed and then collapsed into UMI-guided consensus sequences. Using mixcr v2.1.11, UMI consensuses were aligned to TRA and TRB V and J templates and then assembled into clonotypes. A clonotype was counted as expanded or contracted only when both edgeR and NoisET called the clonotype significant, with the noise models trained on biological replicates. For edgeR calls, a false discovery rate-adjusted p below 0.01 and a log2 fold-change threshold of 1 were applied. As an exploratory analysis of dynamics, max-normalized trajectories of the 1000 most abundant clonotypes were examined with PCA combined with hierarchical clustering. Separately sequenced CD4+ and CD8+ repertoires were used to assign a CD4 or CD8 phenotype to each responding clone. TCRdb took the public reads, trimmed them with fastp at Q25, ran MiXCR for clone calling and kept in-frame beta chains. A single entry per CDR3 protein holds the most common genes and DNA from its merged rows. These V and J calls are TCRdb output, not the study's own analysis. For this sample the table gives 350,000 to 450,000 distinct CDR3 sequences, of which approximately 24% were detected only once. The ten largest make up about 8.7% of the sample.

This sample is drawn from a study of T-cell memory formation after mild COVID-19 listed by TCRdb under 2021. About the investigation overall: TCR sequence clusters from the two donors were largely donor specific. Longitudinal TCRalpha and TCRbeta repertoire sequencing tracked T-cell clones expanding and contracting after mild COVID-19 in two donors. The cohort was made up of two young adult volunteers, one female and one male, who were previously healthy. The paper's findings and limits, for the study overall: Balanced CD4/CD8 phenotypes were observed for clones contracting from day 15 to 85, whereas a bias towards CD4+ was observed for a second wave of clones expanding from day 15 to 37. Only a couple of mild cases were covered by the study, and larger cohorts that include severe cases with pre-infection samples were considered necessary. The second-wave clones that peaked on day 37 were not confirmed to be SARS-CoV-2 specific. Contracting CD4+ clones turned up mainly in the CM and EM memory subsets, whereas EMRA was where CD8+ clones were enriched. The detection of some responding clones in pre-infection memory suggests that pre-existing cross-reactive memory T cells joined the SARS-CoV-2 response.

The V and J ends are trimmed by 3 bases and 0 bases, leaving 13 bases between them. CDR1 KGHDR and CDR2 SFDVKD are derived from the germline V gene. The CDR3 holds 17 amino acids from the cysteine to the phenylalanine. The only DNA kept is the CDR3, 51 bases in frame from the first base. PBMCs were isolated by Ficoll-Paque density gradient centrifugation. The clonotype originates from an adult woman who had mild COVID-19 (a few samples of this study predate the infection). The sample titles of this study are shuffled in the database, so cell type and time point are left out; the donor was told from shared clones. Specimen: PBMCs or a T cell subset sorted from them (not recorded which). Recombination linked TRBV24-1 to TRBJ2-2; TRBD2 might be the D gene, on 5 matching bases. The bases read TGTGCCACCAGTGATAGGGAGAGATTGACGAACACCGGGGAGCTGTTTTTT. This gives the protein CATSDRERLTNTGELFF.